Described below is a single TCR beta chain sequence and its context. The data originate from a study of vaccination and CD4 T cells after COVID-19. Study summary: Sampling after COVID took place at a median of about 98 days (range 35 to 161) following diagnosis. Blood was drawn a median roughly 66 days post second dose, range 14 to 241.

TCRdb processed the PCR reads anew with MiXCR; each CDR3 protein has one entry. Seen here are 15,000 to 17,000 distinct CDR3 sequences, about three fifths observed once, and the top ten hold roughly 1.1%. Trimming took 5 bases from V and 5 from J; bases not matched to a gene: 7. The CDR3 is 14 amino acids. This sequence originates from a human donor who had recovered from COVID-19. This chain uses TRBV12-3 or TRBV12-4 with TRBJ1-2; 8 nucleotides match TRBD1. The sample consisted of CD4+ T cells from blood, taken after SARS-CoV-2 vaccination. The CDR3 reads CASSRPDRVYGYTF. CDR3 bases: TGTGCCAGCAGTCGCCCGGACAGGGTATATGGCTACACCTTC.